This T cell receptor (beta chain) was retrieved from a study of shared clonotypes between healthy human individuals. Study findings and constraints: What limited the represented genetic and exposure-history diversity was the small number of donors. Sequencing depth was a factor that was expected to affect clonotype sharing among donors.

This CDR3 has 14 amino acids. V lost 7 bases and J 4 bases, leaving 16 bases between the germline ends. Germline V CDR1 and CDR2: MNHEY, SVGAGI. Sequencing used immunoSEQ multiplex PCR; TCRdb keeps in-frame clones, though not all of them. Found here are roughly 2.2 million clones, over 85% of them singletons; the top ten hold about 0.37%. As regards this clone: Its antigen remains unknown.

All donors qualified as healthy HIV-negative adults and had experienced no recent acute infections or vaccinations. A CD45RA+ naive subset and a CD45RA-negative memory subset were split from CD4+ cells. What was sequenced was naive CD4+ T cells from PBMCs. As to subset: CD45RA+ positively selected. This TCR was recovered from a man in his late teens or twenties in good health. Some clones in this sample may be carry-over from other donors' samples. This chain connects TRBV6-5 to TRBJ1-2, with D maybe TRBD1 (5 bases). The CDR3 coding sequence is TGTGCCAGCATCTTACGAGCAGGGAGCTATGGCTACACCTTC. It encodes CASILRAGSYGYTF.